Detailed here is one TCR beta chain. Its cognate antigen is unknown. The data originate from a study of PD-1 blockade in mismatch repair-deficient tumors. Study observations and caveats: Rapid post-treatment expansion, then contraction, generally preceding radiologic response, marked tumor-resident clones.

PCR or immunohistochemistry showed mismatch repair deficiency in every enrolled patient. The method was immunoSEQ multiplex PCR; TCRdb's version includes in-frame clones alone and lacks a portion of them. This repertoire shows around 100,000 clones, 82% found once; its top ten account for about 6.3%. Germline loops: CDR1 SQVTM, CDR2 ANQGSEA. The CDR3 contains 14 residues. Unmatched junction bases numbered 10, after V lost 7 bases and J lost 4 bases. The J gene is TRBJ2-1, the V gene TRBV29-1; TRBD2 aligns across 7 bases. Material: peripheral blood, obtained approximately 36 weeks after starting pembrolizumab. The sequence was obtained from an adult with mismatch repair-deficient cancer. The CDR3 sequence: CSGDLVAGYNEQFF. As DNA, the CDR3 is TGCAGCGGAGATTTGGTAGCGGGTTACAATGAGCAGTTCTTC.